This T cell receptor (beta chain) was recovered during a study of PD-L1 blockade in urothelial cancer. Across the study: Once treatment had started, blood was analyzed at 3 weeks (second dose) and again at 6 weeks.

Study findings and constraints: Durable-benefit patients expanded tumor-associated blood clones more at 3 weeks.

The CDR3 extends over 18 amino acids. Germline values: CDR1 SGHRS, CDR2 YFSETQ. The V gene end was trimmed by 0 bases and the J gene end by 1 base; junction bases not matched to a gene: 4. On this clone: What it recognizes is unknown.

Clones were sequenced by immunoSEQ multiplex PCR, and TCRdb holds only the in-frame ones, with some missing. Of about 22,000 clones detected, 90% to 95% appear once; the ten largest clones hold around 11%. Indicated time point: peripheral blood 6 weeks after treatment start. This sample comprised PBMCs, obtained around atezolizumab (anti-PD-L1) treatment. The sequence came from a woman in her fifties or sixties with urothelial cancer. This rearrangement joins TRBV5-1 to TRBJ2-6; TRBD1 matches 10 bases. The CDR3, as DNA: TGCGCCAGCAGCTTGGCCGGGACAGGGGCGTCTGGGGCCAACGTCCTGACTTTC. Amino acid sequence: CASSLAGTGASGANVLTF.